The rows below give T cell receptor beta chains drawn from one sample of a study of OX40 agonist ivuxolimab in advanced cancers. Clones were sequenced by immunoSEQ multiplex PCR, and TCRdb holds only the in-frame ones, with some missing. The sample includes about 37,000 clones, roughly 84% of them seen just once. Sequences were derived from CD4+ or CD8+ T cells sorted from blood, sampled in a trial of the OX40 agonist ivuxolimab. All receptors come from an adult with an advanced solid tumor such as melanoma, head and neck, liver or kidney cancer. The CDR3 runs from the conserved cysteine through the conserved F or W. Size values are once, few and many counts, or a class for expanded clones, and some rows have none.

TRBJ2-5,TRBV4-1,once,CASSQDLGGKETQYF
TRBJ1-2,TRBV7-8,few,CASSLGTGGYGYTF
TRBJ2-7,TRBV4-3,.,CASSQDRGYEQYF
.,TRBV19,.,CASSTGPYEQYF
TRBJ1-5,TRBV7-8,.,CASSLGSGRNQPQHF
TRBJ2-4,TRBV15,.,CATSSLAGSNIQYF
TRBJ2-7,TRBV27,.,CASGEGAGGNEQYF
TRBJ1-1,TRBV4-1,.,CASSSSDRNTEAFF
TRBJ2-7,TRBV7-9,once,CASSISGLAEEQYF
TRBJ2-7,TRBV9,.,CASSVDFGSYEQYF
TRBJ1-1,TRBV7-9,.,CASSSLDREAFF
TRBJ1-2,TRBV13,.,CASSLMAAREAYGYTF
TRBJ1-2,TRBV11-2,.,CASSLIRGDYGYTF
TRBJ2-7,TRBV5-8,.,CASSLPPGQGTYEQYF
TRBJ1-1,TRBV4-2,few,CASSQDPGGSTEAFF
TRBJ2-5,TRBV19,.,CASSISGGYQETQYF
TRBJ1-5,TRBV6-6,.,CASSSGIQDQPQHF